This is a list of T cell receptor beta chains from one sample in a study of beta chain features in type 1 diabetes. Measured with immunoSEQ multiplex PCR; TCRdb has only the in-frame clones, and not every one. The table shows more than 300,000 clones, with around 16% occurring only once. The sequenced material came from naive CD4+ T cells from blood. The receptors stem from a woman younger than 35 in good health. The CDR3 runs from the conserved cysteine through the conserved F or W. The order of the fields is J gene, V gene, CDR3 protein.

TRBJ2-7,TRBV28,CASSTSGVASRTEQYF
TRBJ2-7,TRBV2,CASSGTSGYYEQYF
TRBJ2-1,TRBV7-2,CASSLSGSYNEQFF
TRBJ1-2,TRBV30,CAWSVGQGAMYGYTF
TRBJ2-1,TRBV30,CAWSLDGRSFF
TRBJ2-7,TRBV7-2,CASSFLYEQYF
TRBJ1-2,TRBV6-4,CASSDLGTPDHGYTF
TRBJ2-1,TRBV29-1,CSVVPSGRHQLF
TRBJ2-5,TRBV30,CAWSSGVETQYF
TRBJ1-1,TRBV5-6,CASSLPQGFEAFF
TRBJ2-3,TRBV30,CAWRLAGGFGTDTQYF
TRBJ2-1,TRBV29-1,CSVVDSTYNEQFF
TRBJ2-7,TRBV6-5,CASSYSAGNYEQYF
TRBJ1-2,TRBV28,CASRVPSPSYGYTF
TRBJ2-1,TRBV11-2,CASSSHLLTKEQFF
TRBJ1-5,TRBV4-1,CASSQEGTNQPQHF
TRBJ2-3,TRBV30,CAWIKRGLDTQYF
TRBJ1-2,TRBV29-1,CSVDHRAYGYTF
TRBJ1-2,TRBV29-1,CSVEDPGRVGYTF
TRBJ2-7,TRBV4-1,CASSQEILGTGLLFLYEQYF
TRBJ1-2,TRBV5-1,CASSLAGSSIRYGYTF
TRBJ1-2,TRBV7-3,CASSLQGSNYGYTF
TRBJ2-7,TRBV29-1,CSVAGTGTYEQYF
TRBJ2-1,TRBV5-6,CASSSRQAPYNEQFF
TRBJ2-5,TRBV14,CASSPPTSRETQYF
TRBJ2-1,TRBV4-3,CASSPRGQVNEQFF
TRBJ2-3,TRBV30,CAWSVQAASTDTQYF
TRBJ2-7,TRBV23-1,CASSHFPAGYEQYF
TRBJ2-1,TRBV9,CASSLGVAGYNEQFF
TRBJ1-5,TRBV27,CASAKARTAGDSNQPQHF
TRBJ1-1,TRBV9,CASSVVDRVNTEAFF